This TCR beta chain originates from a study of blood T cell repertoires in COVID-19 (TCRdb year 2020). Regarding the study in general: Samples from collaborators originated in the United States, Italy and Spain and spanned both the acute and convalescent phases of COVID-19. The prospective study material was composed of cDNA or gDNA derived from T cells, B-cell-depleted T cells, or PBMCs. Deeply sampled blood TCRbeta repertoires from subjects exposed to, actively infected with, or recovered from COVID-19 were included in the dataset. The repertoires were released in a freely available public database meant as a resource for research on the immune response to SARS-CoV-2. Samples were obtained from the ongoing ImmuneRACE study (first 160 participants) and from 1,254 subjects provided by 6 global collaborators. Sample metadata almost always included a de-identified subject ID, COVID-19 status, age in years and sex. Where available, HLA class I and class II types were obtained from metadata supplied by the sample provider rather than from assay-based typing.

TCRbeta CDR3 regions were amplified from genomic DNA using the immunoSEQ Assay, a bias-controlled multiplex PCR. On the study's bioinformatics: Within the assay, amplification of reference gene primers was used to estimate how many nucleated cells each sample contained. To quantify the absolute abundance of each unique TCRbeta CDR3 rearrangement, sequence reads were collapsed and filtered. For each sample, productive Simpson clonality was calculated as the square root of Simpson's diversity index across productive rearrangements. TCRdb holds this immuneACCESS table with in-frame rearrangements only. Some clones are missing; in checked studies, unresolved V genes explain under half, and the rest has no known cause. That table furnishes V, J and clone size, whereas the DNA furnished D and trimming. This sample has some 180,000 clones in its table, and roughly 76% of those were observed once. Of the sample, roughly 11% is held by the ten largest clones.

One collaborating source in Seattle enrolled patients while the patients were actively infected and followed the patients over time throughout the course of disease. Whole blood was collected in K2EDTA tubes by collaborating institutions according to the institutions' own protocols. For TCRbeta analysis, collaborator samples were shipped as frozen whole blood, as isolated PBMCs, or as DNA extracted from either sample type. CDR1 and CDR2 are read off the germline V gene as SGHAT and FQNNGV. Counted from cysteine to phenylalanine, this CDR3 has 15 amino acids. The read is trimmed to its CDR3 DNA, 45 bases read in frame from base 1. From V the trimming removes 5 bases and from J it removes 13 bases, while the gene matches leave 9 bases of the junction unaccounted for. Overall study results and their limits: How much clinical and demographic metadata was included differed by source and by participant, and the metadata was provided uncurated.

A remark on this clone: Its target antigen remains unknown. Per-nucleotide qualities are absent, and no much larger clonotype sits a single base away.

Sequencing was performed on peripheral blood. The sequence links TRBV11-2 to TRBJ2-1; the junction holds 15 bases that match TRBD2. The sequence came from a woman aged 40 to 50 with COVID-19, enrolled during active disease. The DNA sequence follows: TGTGCCAGCAGCCCGGGACTAGCGGGGGGCCCGGCCCAGTTCTTC. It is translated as CASSPGLAGGPAQFF. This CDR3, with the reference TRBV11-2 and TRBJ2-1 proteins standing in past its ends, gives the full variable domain EAGVAQSPRYKIIEKRQSVAFWCNPISGHATLYWYQQILGQGPKLLIQFQNNGVVDDSQLPKDRFSAERLKGVDSTLKIQPAKLEDSAVYLCASSPGLAGGPAQFFGPGTRLTVL.